The rows below give T cell receptor beta chains drawn from one sample of a study of T cells in Graves' hyperthyroidism and ophthalmopathy. TCRdb independently ran MiXCR on the multiplex PCR reads; one entry per CDR3 protein. The sample shows roughly 740,000 distinct CDR3 sequences, 16% of them seen only once. The sequenced sample consisted of blood. Receptors were obtained from a man between 18 and 29 years old with Graves' hyperthyroidism. Each CDR3 is given with its conserved first and last residue. The D gene is left open where the match is weak. Size is stated for part of the rows, as once, few or many counts, or as a class when the clone is expanded.

clone size: many
CDR3 length: 15
D gene: -
J gene: TRBJ2-1
V gene: TRBV7-2
CDR3 DNA: TGTGCCAGCAGCTTAGCGGGAGTTCCTAGAAATGAGCAGTTCTTC
CDR3 protein: CASSLAGVPRNEQFF

clone size: many
CDR3 length: 11
D gene: -
J gene: TRBJ2-1
V gene: TRBV11-2
CDR3 DNA: TGTGCCAGCAGCTTAACACAGCAGCAGTTCTTC
CDR3 protein: CASSLTQQQFF

clone size: -
CDR3 length: 13
D gene: -
J gene: TRBJ1-1
V gene: TRBV29-1
CDR3 DNA: TGCAGCGTTGACGGGACACCGAACACTGAAGCTTTCTTT
CDR3 protein: CSVDGTPNTEAFF

clone size: many
CDR3 length: 13
D gene: -
J gene: TRBJ1-2
V gene: TRBV20-1
CDR3 DNA: TGCAGTGCTAGAGAGGGGGGGGACTATGGCTACACCTTC
CDR3 protein: CSAREGGDYGYTF

clone size: many
CDR3 length: 15
D gene: -
J gene: TRBJ2-2
V gene: TRBV28
CDR3 DNA: TGTGCCAGCAGTTTAGGAGGGAGACTGAACGGGGAGCTGTTTTTT
CDR3 protein: CASSLGGRLNGELFF

clone size: -
CDR3 length: 16
D gene: TRBD1
J gene: TRBJ2-1
V gene: TRBV6-1
CDR3 DNA: TGTGCCAGCAGCCGAAGTTCGGGACAGGGCTACAATGAGCAGTTCTTC
CDR3 protein: CASSRSSGQGYNEQFF

clone size: -
CDR3 length: 15
D gene: -
J gene: TRBJ2-1
V gene: TRBV6-1
CDR3 DNA: TGTGCCAGCAGCTCCGGGACTTTTTCTTTCCGTGAGCAGTTCTTC
CDR3 protein: CASSSGTFSFREQFF

clone size: many
CDR3 length: 14
D gene: -
J gene: TRBJ2-7
V gene: TRBV18
CDR3 DNA: TGTGCCAGCTCAGAATACAGGGCGTCCTACGAGCAGTACTTC
CDR3 protein: CASSEYRASYEQYF

clone size: few
CDR3 length: 16
D gene: -
J gene: TRBJ2-1
V gene: TRBV9
CDR3 DNA: TGTGCCAGCAGCGTAGAGGGAGGGAGGGGGTACAATGAGCAGTTCTTC
CDR3 protein: CASSVEGGRGYNEQFF

clone size: few
CDR3 length: 13
D gene: -
J gene: TRBJ2-5
V gene: TRBV20-1
CDR3 DNA: TGCAGTGCTAGAGTGGGGATCGGGGAGACCCAGTACTTC
CDR3 protein: CSARVGIGETQYF

clone size: -
CDR3 length: 16
D gene: TRBD2
J gene: TRBJ2-3
V gene: TRBV11-2
CDR3 DNA: TGTGCCAGCAGCTCCCGGCTAGCGGGGAGCACAGATACGCAGTATTTT
CDR3 protein: CASSSRLAGSTDTQYF

clone size: few
CDR3 length: 15
D gene: -
J gene: TRBJ2-7
V gene: TRBV3-2
CDR3 DNA: TGTGCCAGCAGCCAAGACCTGCGCGGGAGGTACGAGCAGTACTTC
CDR3 protein: CASSQDLRGRYEQYF

clone size: many
CDR3 length: 13
D gene: -
J gene: TRBJ2-1
V gene: TRBV12-3/TRBV12-4
CDR3 DNA: TGTGCCAGCAGTGGTACTACCAACAATGAGCAGTTCTTC
CDR3 protein: CASSGTTNNEQFF

clone size: many
CDR3 length: 16
D gene: TRBD1
J gene: TRBJ1-2
V gene: TRBV28
CDR3 DNA: TGTGCCAGCAGTAGCCCCGGGACAGGGTTCTCCTATGGCTACACCTTC
CDR3 protein: CASSSPGTGFSYGYTF

clone size: many
CDR3 length: 16
D gene: TRBD1
J gene: TRBJ2-7
V gene: TRBV28
CDR3 DNA: TGTGCCAGCAGTTTCCTTGCCGGGACAGACTCCTACGAGCAGTACTTC
CDR3 protein: CASSFLAGTDSYEQYF

clone size: few
CDR3 length: 14
D gene: -
J gene: TRBJ1-5
V gene: TRBV6-4
CDR3 DNA: TGTGCCAGCACTACGGCCTATAGCAATCAGCCCCAGCATTTT
CDR3 protein: CASTTAYSNQPQHF

clone size: many
CDR3 length: 15
D gene: TRBD2
J gene: TRBJ2-1
V gene: TRBV28
CDR3 DNA: TGTGCCAGCAGTTTACAGCGGGGGGCCTACAATGAGCAGTTCTTC
CDR3 protein: CASSLQRGAYNEQFF

clone size: -
CDR3 length: 14
D gene: -
J gene: TRBJ1-2
V gene: TRBV18
CDR3 DNA: TGTGCCAGCTCAGCAGGAGACTTGGGCTATGGCTACACCTTC
CDR3 protein: CASSAGDLGYGYTF

clone size: few
CDR3 length: 14
D gene: -
J gene: TRBJ1-6
V gene: TRBV20-1
CDR3 DNA: TGCAGTGCTAGTGTCGGCCAGAATAATTCACCCCTCCACTTT
CDR3 protein: CSASVGQNNSPLHF

clone size: many
CDR3 length: 13
D gene: -
J gene: TRBJ2-5
V gene: TRBV5-8
CDR3 DNA: TGTGCCAGCAGCTTGGTGGACCAAGAGACCCAGTACTTC
CDR3 protein: CASSLVDQETQYF

clone size: -
CDR3 length: 14
D gene: -
J gene: TRBJ2-5
V gene: TRBV7-9
CDR3 DNA: TGTGCCAGCAGCTACGGACGGCGCCAAGAGACCCAGTACTTC
CDR3 protein: CASSYGRRQETQYF

clone size: few
CDR3 length: 13
D gene: -
J gene: TRBJ1-2
V gene: TRBV2
CDR3 DNA: TGTGCCAGCAGCCAGGACATCAACTATGGCTACACCTTC
CDR3 protein: CASSQDINYGYTF

clone size: -
CDR3 length: 14
D gene: -
J gene: TRBJ2-7
V gene: TRBV28
CDR3 DNA: TGTGCCAGCAGTTTCAACGGGGAATTCTACGAGCAGTACTTC
CDR3 protein: CASSFNGEFYEQYF

clone size: many
CDR3 length: 16
D gene: TRBD2
J gene: TRBJ2-3
V gene: TRBV12-3/TRBV12-4
CDR3 DNA: TGTGCCAGCAGCGAAGGACTAGCGGGGACCACAGATACGCAGTATTTT
CDR3 protein: CASSEGLAGTTDTQYF

clone size: -
CDR3 length: 18
D gene: TRBD1
J gene: TRBJ2-1
V gene: TRBV28
CDR3 DNA: TGTGCCAGCAGTTCCTCGGGCCTCCGACAGGGACCCTACAATGAGCAGTTCTTC
CDR3 protein: CASSSSGLRQGPYNEQFF

clone size: -
CDR3 length: 14
D gene: -
J gene: TRBJ2-7
V gene: TRBV24-1
CDR3 DNA: TGTGCCACCAGTGAGTCGGGACTTTCCTACGAGCAGTACTTC
CDR3 protein: CATSESGLSYEQYF

clone size: many
CDR3 length: 17
D gene: -
J gene: TRBJ2-5
V gene: TRBV28
CDR3 DNA: TGTGCCAGCACGTTAAAGCGGTTTGGGAGAGTGCTAGAGACCCAGTACTTC
CDR3 protein: CASTLKRFGRVLETQYF

clone size: few
CDR3 length: 13
D gene: -
J gene: TRBJ1-5
V gene: TRBV20-1
CDR3 DNA: TGCAGTGCTAGCCCCCTCGGGGATCAGCCCCAGCATTTT
CDR3 protein: CSASPLGDQPQHF

clone size: -
CDR3 length: 15
D gene: -
J gene: TRBJ2-5
V gene: TRBV5-4
CDR3 DNA: TGTGCCAGCAGCTTGGTCCAGACGGGCCAAGAGACCCAGTACTTC
CDR3 protein: CASSLVQTGQETQYF

clone size: many
CDR3 length: 14
D gene: -
J gene: TRBJ2-1
V gene: TRBV20-1
CDR3 DNA: TGCAGTGCTAGAGATCACGGACCGCCCAATGAGCAGTTCTTC
CDR3 protein: CSARDHGPPNEQFF

clone size: many
CDR3 length: 16
D gene: TRBD2
J gene: TRBJ2-1
V gene: TRBV27
CDR3 DNA: TGTGCCAGCAGTTTGGGGAGGCTAGCGGGAGGGTATGAGCAGTTCTTC
CDR3 protein: CASSLGRLAGGYEQFF

clone size: -
CDR3 length: 21
D gene: -
J gene: TRBJ1-2
V gene: TRBV30
CDR3 DNA: TGTGCCTGGAGCGGTTTCCATGACGGGGGGCGTCATTACCCAGGGAACTATGGCTACACCTTC
CDR3 protein: CAWSGFHDGGRHYPGNYGYTF

clone size: -
CDR3 length: 12
D gene: -
J gene: TRBJ2-1
V gene: TRBV7-3
CDR3 DNA: TGTGCCAGCAGCCCCGGCTGGGGATCGCGGTTCTTC
CDR3 protein: CASSPGWGSRFF